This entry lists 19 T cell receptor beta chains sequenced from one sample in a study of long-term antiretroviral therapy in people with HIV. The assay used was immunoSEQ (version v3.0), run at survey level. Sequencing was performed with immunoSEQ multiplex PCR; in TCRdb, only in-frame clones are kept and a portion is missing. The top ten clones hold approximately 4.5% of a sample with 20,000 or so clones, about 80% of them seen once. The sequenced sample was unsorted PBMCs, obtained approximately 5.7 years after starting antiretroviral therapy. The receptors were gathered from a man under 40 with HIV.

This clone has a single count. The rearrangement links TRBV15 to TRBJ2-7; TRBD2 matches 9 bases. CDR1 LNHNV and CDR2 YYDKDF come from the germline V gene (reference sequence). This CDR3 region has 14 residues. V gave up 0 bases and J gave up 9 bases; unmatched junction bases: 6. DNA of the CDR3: TGTGCCACCAGCAGAGATATTAGCGGGAGCGCGCAGTACTTC. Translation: CATSRDISGSAQYF.

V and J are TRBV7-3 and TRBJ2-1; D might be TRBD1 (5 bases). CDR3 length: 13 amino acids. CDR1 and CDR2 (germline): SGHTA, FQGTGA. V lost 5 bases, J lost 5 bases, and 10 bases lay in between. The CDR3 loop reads CASSPQGNNEQFF. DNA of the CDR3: TGTGCCAGCAGCCCGCAGGGAAACAATGAGCAGTTCTTC.

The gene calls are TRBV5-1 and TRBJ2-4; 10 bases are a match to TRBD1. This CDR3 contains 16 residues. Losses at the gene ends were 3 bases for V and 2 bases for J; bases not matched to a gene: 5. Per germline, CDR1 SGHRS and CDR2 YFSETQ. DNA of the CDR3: TGCGCCAGCAGCTGGGGGACAGGGGAGACCAAAAACATTCAGTACTTC. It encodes CASSWGTGETKNIQYF.

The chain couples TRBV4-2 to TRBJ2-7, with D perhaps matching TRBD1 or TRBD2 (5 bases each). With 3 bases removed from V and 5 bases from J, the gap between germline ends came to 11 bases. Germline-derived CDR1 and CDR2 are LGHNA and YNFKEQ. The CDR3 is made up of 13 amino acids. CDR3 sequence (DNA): TGTGCCAGCAGCCATGGGGGTGTCAACGAGCAGTACTTC. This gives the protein CASSHGGVNEQYF.

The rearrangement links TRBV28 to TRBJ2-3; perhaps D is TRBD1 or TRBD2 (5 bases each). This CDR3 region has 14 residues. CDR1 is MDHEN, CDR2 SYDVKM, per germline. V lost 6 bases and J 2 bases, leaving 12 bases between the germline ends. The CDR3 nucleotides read TGTGCCAGCAGCCTGGGACGGTCCACAGATACGCAGTATTTT. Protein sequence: CASSLGRSTDTQYF.

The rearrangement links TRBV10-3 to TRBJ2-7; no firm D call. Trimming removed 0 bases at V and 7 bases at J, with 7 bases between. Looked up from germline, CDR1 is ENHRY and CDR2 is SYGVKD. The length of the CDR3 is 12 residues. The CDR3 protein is CAISESSREQYF. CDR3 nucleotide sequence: TGTGCCATCAGTGAGTCGTCTAGGGAGCAGTACTTC.

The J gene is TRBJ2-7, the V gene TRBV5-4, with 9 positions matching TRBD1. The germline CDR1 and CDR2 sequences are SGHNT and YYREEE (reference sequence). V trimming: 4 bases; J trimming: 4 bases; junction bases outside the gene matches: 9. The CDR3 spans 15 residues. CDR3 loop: CASSPRAGQGYEQYF. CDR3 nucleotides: TGTGCCAGCAGCCCCCGGGCGGGACAGGGTTACGAGCAGTACTTC.

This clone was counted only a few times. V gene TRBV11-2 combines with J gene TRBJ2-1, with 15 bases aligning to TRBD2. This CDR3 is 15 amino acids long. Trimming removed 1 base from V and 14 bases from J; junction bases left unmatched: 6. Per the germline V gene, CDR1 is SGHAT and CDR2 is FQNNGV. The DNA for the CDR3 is TGTGCCAGCAGCTTAGGGACTAGCGGGAGGGGGGAAGAGTTCTTC. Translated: CASSLGTSGRGEEFF.

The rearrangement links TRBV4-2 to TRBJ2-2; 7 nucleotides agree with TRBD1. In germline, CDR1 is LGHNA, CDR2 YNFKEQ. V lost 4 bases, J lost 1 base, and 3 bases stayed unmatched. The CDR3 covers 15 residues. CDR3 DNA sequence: TGTGCCAGCAGCCCCCGGACAGGGAACACCGGGGAGCTGTTTTTT. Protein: CASSPRTGNTGELFF.

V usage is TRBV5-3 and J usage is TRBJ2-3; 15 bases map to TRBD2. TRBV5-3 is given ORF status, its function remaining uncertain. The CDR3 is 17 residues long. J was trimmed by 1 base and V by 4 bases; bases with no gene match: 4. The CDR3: CARSGTSGGMGTDTQYF. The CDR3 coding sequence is TGTGCCAGAAGCGGGACTAGCGGGGGGATGGGCACAGATACGCAGTATTTT.

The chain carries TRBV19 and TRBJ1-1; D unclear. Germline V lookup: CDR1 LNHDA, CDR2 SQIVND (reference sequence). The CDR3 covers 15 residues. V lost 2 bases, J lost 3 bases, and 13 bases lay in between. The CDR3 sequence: CASSILGGGDTEAFF. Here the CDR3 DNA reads TGTGCCAGTAGTATACTGGGCGGTGGCGACACTGAAGCTTTCTTT.

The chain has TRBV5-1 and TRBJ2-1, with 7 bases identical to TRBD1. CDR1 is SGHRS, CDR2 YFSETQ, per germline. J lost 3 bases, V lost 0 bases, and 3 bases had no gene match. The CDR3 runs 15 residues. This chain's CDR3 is CASSLGDRYYNEQFF. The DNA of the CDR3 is TGCGCCAGCAGCTTGGGGGACAGATACTACAATGAGCAGTTCTTC.

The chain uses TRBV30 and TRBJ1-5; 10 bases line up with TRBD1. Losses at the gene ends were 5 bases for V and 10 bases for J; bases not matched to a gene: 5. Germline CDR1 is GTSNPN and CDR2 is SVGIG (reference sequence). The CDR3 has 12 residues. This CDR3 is CAWGDRGSPQHF. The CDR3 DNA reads TGTGCCTGGGGGGACAGGGGTTCTCCCCAGCATTTT.

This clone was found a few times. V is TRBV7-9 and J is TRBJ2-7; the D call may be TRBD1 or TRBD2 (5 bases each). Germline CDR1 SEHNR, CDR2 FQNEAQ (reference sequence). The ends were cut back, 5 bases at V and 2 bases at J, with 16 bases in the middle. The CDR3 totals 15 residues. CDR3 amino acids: CASSISGTEAYEQYF. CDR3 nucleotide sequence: TGTGCCAGCAGCATCTCCGGGACGGAGGCCTACGAGCAGTACTTC.

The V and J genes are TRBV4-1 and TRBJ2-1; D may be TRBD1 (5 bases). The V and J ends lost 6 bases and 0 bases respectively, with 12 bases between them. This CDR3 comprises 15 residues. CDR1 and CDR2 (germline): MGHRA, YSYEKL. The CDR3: CASSLTDSSYNEQFF. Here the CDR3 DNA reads TGCGCCAGCAGTCTGACCGACAGCTCCTACAATGAGCAGTTCTTC.

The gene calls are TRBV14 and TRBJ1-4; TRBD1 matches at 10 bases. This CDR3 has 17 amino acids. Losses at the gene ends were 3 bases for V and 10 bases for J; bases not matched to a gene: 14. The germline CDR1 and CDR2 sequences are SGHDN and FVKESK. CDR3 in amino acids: CASSQGGVGQGFGKLFF. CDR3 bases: TGTGCCAGCAGCCAGGGCGGAGTGGGACAGGGGTTTGGAAAACTGTTTTTT. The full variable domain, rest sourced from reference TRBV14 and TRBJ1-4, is EAGVTQFPSHSVIEKGQTVTLRCDPISGHDNLYWYRRVMGKEIKFLLHFVKESKQDESGMPNNRFLAERTGGTYSTLKVQPAELEDSGVYFCASSQGGVGQGFGKLFFGSGTQLSVL.

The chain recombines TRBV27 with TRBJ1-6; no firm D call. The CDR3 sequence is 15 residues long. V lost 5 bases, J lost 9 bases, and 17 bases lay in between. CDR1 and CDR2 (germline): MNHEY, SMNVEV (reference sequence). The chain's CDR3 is CASSTSAKTSSPLHF. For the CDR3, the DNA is TGTGCCAGCAGTACAAGCGCCAAAACGAGTTCACCCCTCCACTTT.

The CDR3, as DNA: TGTGCCAGCAGCTTAGATGCGGCTGCAACTCAGTACTTC. It translates to CASSLDAAATQYF. The J gene is TRBJ2-7, the V gene TRBV7-8; unclear D gene. Germline CDR1 reads SGHVS; CDR2 reads FQNEAQ. The CDR3 is 13 amino acids. V lost 1 base, J lost 10 bases, and 14 bases lay in between. Full variable domain (rest looked up from reference TRBV7-8 and TRBJ2-7): GAGVSQSPRYKVAKRGQDVALRCDPISGHVSLFWYQQALGQGPEFLTYFQNEAQLDKSGLPSDRFFAERPEGSVSTLKIQRTQQEDSAVYLCASSLDAAATQYFGPGTRLTVT.

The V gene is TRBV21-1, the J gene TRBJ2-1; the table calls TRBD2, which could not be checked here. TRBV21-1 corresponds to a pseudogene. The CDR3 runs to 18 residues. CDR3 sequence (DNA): TGTGCCAGCAGCACTGGACTAGCGGGGGCCTGCTCCTACAATGAGCAGTTCTTC. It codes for CASSTGLAGACSYNEQFF.